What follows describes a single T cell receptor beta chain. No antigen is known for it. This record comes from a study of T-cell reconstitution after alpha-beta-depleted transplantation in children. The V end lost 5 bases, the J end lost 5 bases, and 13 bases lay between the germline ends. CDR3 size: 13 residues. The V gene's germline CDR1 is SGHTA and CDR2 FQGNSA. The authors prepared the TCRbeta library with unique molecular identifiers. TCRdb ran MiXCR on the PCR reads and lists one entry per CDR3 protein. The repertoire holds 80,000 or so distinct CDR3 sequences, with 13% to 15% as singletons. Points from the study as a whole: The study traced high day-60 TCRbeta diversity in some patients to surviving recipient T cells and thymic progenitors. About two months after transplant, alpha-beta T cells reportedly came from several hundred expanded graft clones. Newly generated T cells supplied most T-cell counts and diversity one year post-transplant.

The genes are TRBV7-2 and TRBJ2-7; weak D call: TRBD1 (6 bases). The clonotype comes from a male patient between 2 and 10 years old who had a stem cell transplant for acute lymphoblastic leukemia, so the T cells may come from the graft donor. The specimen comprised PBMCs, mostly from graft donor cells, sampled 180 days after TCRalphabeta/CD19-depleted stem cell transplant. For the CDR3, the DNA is TGTGCCAGCAGCGGGACATTCCCTAACGAGCAGTACTTC. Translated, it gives CASSGTFPNEQYF.